Each of the 28 T cell receptor beta chains below was sequenced from the same sample in a study of blood T cell repertoires in COVID-19. Some clones are missing from TCRdb's copy, which holds only in-frame ones; the method was immunoSEQ multiplex PCR. The sample holds about 270,000 clones; about nine tenths are singletons and the top ten take approximately 9.7%. Sequencing was done on a sample of peripheral blood. The receptors were sampled from a man aged 35 to 55 with active or convalescent COVID-19.

This clone was observed once. This chain links TRBV27 with TRBJ2-1; 10 positions agree with TRBD1. The germline V gene has CDR1 MNHEY and CDR2 SMNVEV (reference sequence). Losses at the gene ends were 4 bases for V and 4 bases for J; bases not matched to a gene: 4. The length of the CDR3 is 15 residues. CDR3 loop: CASSSGTGAYNEQFF. CDR3 DNA: TGTGCCAGCAGTTCTGGGACAGGGGCTTACAATGAGCAGTTCTTC.

The V call is TRBV7-9, the J call TRBJ1-3; 7 bases agree with TRBD1. CDR3 length equals 17 residues. CDR1 and CDR2 (germline): SEHNR, FQNEAQ (reference sequence). Trimming cost V 4 bases and J 3 bases; bases outside gene matches: 12. The CDR3 sequence: CASSSGTAGLFGNTIYF. CDR3 in DNA: TGTGCCAGCAGCTCCGGGACAGCCGGCCTGTTTGGAAACACCATATATTTT.

This clone was observed a few times. The chain recombines TRBV29-1 with TRBJ1-4; unclear D gene. The CDR3 has 12 residues. Trimming left V 5 bases short and J 3 bases short, with 7 bases between. In germline, CDR1 is SQVTM, CDR2 ANQGSEA. CDR3 in DNA: TGCAGCGTTATCGGGTCTAATGAAAAACTGTTTTTT. Translation: CSVIGSNEKLFF.

The chain combines TRBV9 with TRBJ1-6; no clear D. Germline V lookup: CDR1 SGDLS, CDR2 YYNGEE. This CDR3 region has 14 residues. V lost 0 bases and J 5 bases, leaving 6 bases between the germline ends. The CDR3 protein is CASSVGEDNSPLHF. CDR3 nucleotide sequence: TGTGCCAGCAGCGTAGGAGAGGATAATTCACCCCTCCACTTT.

This chain links TRBV18 with TRBJ1-1; D is unresolved. Per the germline V gene, CDR1 is KGHSH and CDR2 is LQKENI. Deletions cut 3 bases from V and 1 base from J, with 6 bases between. The CDR3 is 13 residues long. The CDR3 region has the DNA TGTGCCAGCTCACCGGGAGAGAACACTGAAGCTTTCTTT. It translates to CASSPGENTEAFF.

The chain has TRBV19 and TRBJ1-2; the D is unclear. The V gene lost 3 bases and the J gene lost 11 bases, with 19 bases spanning the gap. The CDR3 runs 14 residues. Germline V gives CDR1 LNHDA, CDR2 SQIVND (reference sequence). The CDR3 DNA sequence: TGTGCCAGTAGTATGTCAGGAGGTTACATCCAGTACACCTTC. This sequence encodes CASSMSGGYIQYTF.

This rearrangement joins TRBV7-6 to TRBJ2-3; a possible D gene is TRBD2 (5 bases). The CDR3 loop spans 13 amino acids. The V gene lost 5 bases and the J gene lost 6 bases, with 12 bases spanning the gap. Germline-derived CDR1 and CDR2 are SGHVS and FNYEAQ. CDR3 bases: TGTGCCAGCAGCCCCAGCGGCGTTGATACGCAGTATTTT. It codes for CASSPSGVDTQYF.

This rearrangement joins TRBV10-2 to TRBJ2-4, with 9 bases aligning to TRBD2. V lost 6 bases, J lost 6 bases, and 15 bases stayed unmatched. The CDR3 has 17 residues. Looked up from germline, CDR1 is WSHSY and CDR2 is SAAADI. CDR3 sequence reads: CASSAPAGGGTVNIQYF. CDR3 in DNA: TGCGCCAGCAGCGCCCCTGCGGGAGGGGGGACGGTAAACATTCAGTACTTC.

This clone was counted once. The chain couples TRBV5-4 to TRBJ2-5; D is undetermined. The CDR3 has 14 amino acids. Per the germline V gene, CDR1 is SGHNT and CDR2 is YYREEE (reference sequence). V shed 1 base and J shed 2 bases, with 9 bases lying between them. In nucleotides, the CDR3 is TGTGCCAGCAGCTTGAAAACAAAACAAGAGACCCAGTACTTC. It encodes CASSLKTKQETQYF.

The rearrangement uses TRBV2 and TRBJ2-3; 11 nucleotides agree with TRBD2. Trimming removed 10 bases from V and 4 bases from J; junction bases left unmatched: 4. Germline CDR1 reads SNHLY; CDR2 reads FYNNEI. The CDR3 spans 13 residues. CDR3 sequence (DNA): TGTGCCATACTAGCGGGAGTTGCAGATACGCAGTATTTT. It encodes CAILAGVADTQYF.

This chain links TRBV19 with TRBJ1-6, with D uncertain. The CDR3 covers 14 residues. V shed 3 bases and J shed 8 bases, with 11 bases lying between them. Germline V gene lookup returns CDR1 LNHDA and CDR2 SQIVND (reference sequence). The CDR3 bases are TGTGCCAGTAGTATCCGGGGTTTGGATTCACCCCTCCACTTT. Translated, it gives CASSIRGLDSPLHF. Looking up the rest from reference TRBV19 and TRBJ1-6 gives the full variable domain: DGGITQSPKYLFRKEGQNVTLSCEQNLNHDAMYWYRQDPGQGLRLIYYSQIVNDFQKGDIAEGYSVSREKKESFPLTVTSAQKNPTAFYLCASSIRGLDSPLHFGNGTRLTVT.

The sample holds one count of this clone. The chain recombines TRBV3-1 (or the pseudogene TRBV3-2) with TRBJ2-3; 7 bases are shared with TRBD2. Unmatched junction bases numbered 5, after V lost 1 base and J lost 1 base. This CDR3 region has 16 residues. CDR1 and CDR2 from the germline V gene are LGHDT and YNNKEL (reference sequence). Here the CDR3 DNA reads TGTGCCAGCAGCCAAGGGGAGCGGGGCCGCACAGATACGCAGTATTTT. Residues: CASSQGERGRTDTQYF.

V and J are TRBV4-2 and TRBJ2-2; D might be TRBD2 (6 bases). The CDR3 loop spans 16 amino acids. CDR1 and CDR2 from the germline V gene are LGHNA and YNFKEQ. Deletions cut 1 base from V and 4 bases from J, with 13 bases between. CDR3: CASSQAAGSGTGELFF. CDR3 coding DNA: TGTGCCAGCAGCCAAGCCGCGGGGTCTGGCACCGGGGAGCTGTTTTTT.

This clone appeared a few times. The rearrangement uses TRBV28 and TRBJ1-5; weak D call: TRBD1 (6 bases). This CDR3 has 15 residues. V was cut by 2 bases and J by 4 bases, with 12 bases left in between. Germline-derived CDR1 and CDR2 are MDHEN and SYDVKM. The CDR3 loop is CASSLKDRPNQPQHF. The CDR3 nucleotides read TGTGCCAGCAGTTTAAAGGACAGACCTAATCAGCCCCAGCATTTT.

This chain links TRBV3-1 (or the pseudogene TRBV3-2) with TRBJ1-4; D is possibly TRBD1 (5 bases). The V and J ends lost 1 base and 2 bases respectively, with 8 bases between them. This CDR3 contains 15 residues. The V gene's germline CDR1 is LGHDT and CDR2 YNNKEL (reference sequence). The CDR3 coding sequence is TGTGCCAGCAGCCAAGCGGGGGGGACTAATGAAAAACTGTTTTTT. Protein product: CASSQAGGTNEKLFF.

The CDR3 region is CAISETGASGAQYF. For the CDR3, the DNA is TGTGCCATCAGTGAGACCGGGGCCTCGGGGGCCCAGTACTTC. V is TRBV10-3 and J is TRBJ2-5, with D maybe TRBD2 (6 bases). CDR3 size: 14 residues. V gave up 2 bases and J gave up 9 bases, with 16 bases separating them. CDR1 ENHRY and CDR2 SYGVKD come from the germline V gene.

The V call is TRBV7-2, the J call TRBJ2-5; maybe TRBD1 (5 bases). Germline V lookup: CDR1 SGHTA, CDR2 FQGNSA. Trimming removed 3 bases at V and 5 bases at J, with 22 bases between. This CDR3 has 17 amino acids. The CDR3 DNA reads TGTGCCAGCAGCTTCCCCCGAGGTGCAGGGCGGCGGGAGACCCAGTACTTC. Translation: CASSFPRGAGRRETQYF.

The chain recombines TRBV7-6 with TRBJ2-3; no clear D gene. The germline V gene encodes CDR1 SGHVS and CDR2 FNYEAQ. The CDR3 has 15 residues. Deletions cut 5 bases from V and 2 bases from J, with 14 bases between. In DNA form, the CDR3 reads TGTGCCAGCAGCCCAATGGAGAGTCCCACAGATACGCAGTATTTT. The encoded protein is CASSPMESPTDTQYF.

The chain has TRBV6-5 and TRBJ2-5; 7 nucleotides match TRBD2. V lost 0 bases and J lost 6; bases outside the gene matches: 10. This CDR3 comprises 16 residues. Germline V gene lookup returns CDR1 MNHEY and CDR2 SVGAGI. CDR3: CASSYSDIGGGKTQYF. The CDR3, as DNA: TGTGCCAGCAGTTACTCCGACATTGGGGGGGGAAAGACCCAGTACTTC.

The chain employs TRBV3-1 (or the pseudogene TRBV3-2) and TRBJ2-1, with 9 bases identical to TRBD2. The CDR3 length is 17 residues. Germline V gene sequence: CDR1 LGHDT, CDR2 YNNKEL (reference sequence). V dropped 0 bases and J dropped 8; count of bases not matched to a gene: 11. CDR3 bases: TGTGCCAGCAGCCAAGACGGGGGACTAGCAGGCGGGGATGAGCAGTTCTTC. This sequence encodes CASSQDGGLAGGDEQFF.

V is TRBV7-3 and J is TRBJ2-5; no definite D call. The length of the CDR3 is 13 residues. Germline V gene sequence: CDR1 SGHTA, CDR2 FQGTGA. Trimming stripped 3 bases from V and 3 bases from J, with 8 bases between. The CDR3 here is CASSFAGEETQYF. DNA for the CDR3: TGTGCCAGCAGCTTCGCCGGTGAAGAGACCCAGTACTTC.

The V gene is TRBV5-1, the J gene TRBJ2-2; no clear D gene. V was pared by 5 bases and J by 2 bases, with 4 bases between. Per germline, CDR1 SGHRS and CDR2 YFSETQ. This CDR3 is built from 12 residues. CDR3 nucleotide sequence: TGCGCCAGCAGACACAACACCGGGGAGCTGTTTTTT. It encodes CASRHNTGELFF.

This clone came up once. The V gene is TRBV10-3, the J gene TRBJ2-1; 9 nucleotides line up with TRBD1. Germline values: CDR1 ENHRY, CDR2 SYGVKD. This CDR3 is built from 20 residues. With 8 bases clipped from V and 0 bases from J, the junction kept 20 bases outside the gene matches. The CDR3 DNA reads TGTGCCATCCCCGTGCAGGGGGACAGGGTGGTGGCGAACTCCTACAATGAGCAGTTCTTC. Its translation: CAIPVQGDRVVANSYNEQFF.

This chain joins TRBV27 and TRBJ2-2; weak D call: TRBD2 (5 bases). This CDR3 has 15 residues. V lost 0 bases and J 3 bases, leaving 8 bases between the germline ends. Germline lookup yields CDR1 MNHEY and CDR2 SMNVEV (reference sequence). In DNA form, the CDR3 reads TGTGCCAGCAGTTTATCGGAGAGGGACACCGGGGAGCTGTTTTTT. Its translation is CASSLSERDTGELFF.

The chain couples TRBV18 to TRBJ2-3; 9 bases line up with TRBD2. The V segment lost 4 bases and the J segment 5 bases; nucleotides outside the gene matches: 4. Germline V gene data show CDR1 as KGHSH and CDR2 as LQKENI. The CDR3 totals 14 residues. The DNA for the CDR3 is TGTGCCAGCTCACTGGCTAGCGGGAAAGATACGCAGTATTTT. It specifies CASSLASGKDTQYF. Supplemented by reference TRBV18 and TRBJ2-3, the full variable domain reads NAGVMQNPRHLVRRRGQEARLRCSPMKGHSHVYWYRQLPEEGLKFMVYLQKENIIDESGMPKERFSAEFPKEGPSILRIQQVVRGDSAAYFCASSLASGKDTQYFGPGTRLTVL.

This chain connects TRBV12-5 to TRBJ1-5; D not certain. The length of the CDR3 is 12 residues. Trimming stripped 3 bases from V and 6 bases from J, with 6 bases between. Germline-derived CDR1 and CDR2 are LGHNT and FRNRAP. CDR3 protein: CASGLDTQPQHF. Here the CDR3 DNA reads TGTGCTAGTGGTTTAGACACTCAGCCCCAGCATTTT.

The chain combines TRBV30 with TRBJ2-1, with 9 bases lining up with TRBD2. The germline CDR1 and CDR2 sequences are GTSNPN and SVGIG (reference sequence). Trimming removed 1 base from V and 7 bases from J; junction bases left unmatched: 8. The CDR3 extends over 15 amino acids. The CDR3 here is CAWSGTSDRSNEQFF. In DNA, the CDR3 is TGTGCCTGGAGTGGGACTAGCGACCGATCTAATGAGCAGTTCTTC.

The V gene is TRBV11-3, the J gene TRBJ1-3, with a weak D call TRBD1 (6 bases). CDR1 is SGHNT, CDR2 YENEEA, per germline. This CDR3 is built from 17 residues. The V gene lost 0 bases and the J gene lost 2 bases, with 14 bases spanning the gap. CDR3 amino acids: CASSLEYPNRAGNTIYF. The CDR3 nucleotides are TGTGCCAGCAGCTTAGAATATCCGAACAGGGCTGGAAACACCATATATTTT.